The 3 T cell receptor beta chains presented below share a single source sample, sequenced in a study of PD-L1 blockade in urothelial cancer. Using immunoSEQ multiplex PCR, the repertoire was profiled, and TCRdb retains in-frame clones only, with some absent. The sample lists 100,000 to 150,000 clones; roughly 82% were seen once. Time point denoted: peripheral blood 6 weeks after treatment start. The source was PBMCs, collected around atezolizumab (anti-PD-L1) treatment. Receptors originate from a man in his fifties or sixties with urothelial cancer.

The chain couples TRBV12-5 to TRBJ2-1; 9 nucleotides align to TRBD2. Germline CDR1 LGHNT, CDR2 FRNRAP. After removal of 2 bases from V and 5 bases from J, the junction contained 4 bases not matched to a gene. This CDR3 region has 15 residues. CDR3 region: CASGLTSGYHNEQFF. CDR3 coding DNA: TGTGCTAGTGGTTTGACTAGCGGGTACCACAATGAGCAGTTCTTC. Variable domain in full (rest from reference TRBV12-5 and TRBJ2-1): DARVTQTPRHKVTEMGQEVTMRCQPILGHNTVFWYRQTMMQGLELLAYFRNRAPLDDSGMPKDRFSAEMPDATLATLKIQPSEPRDSAVYFCASGLTSGYHNEQFFGPGTRLTVL.

The chain uses TRBV18 and TRBJ1-5; 10 nucleotides agree with TRBD1. Germline CDR1 KGHSH, CDR2 LQKENI. With 5 bases clipped from V and 6 bases from J, the junction kept 4 bases outside the gene matches. The CDR3 loop spans 14 amino acids. CDR3 sequence (DNA): TGTGCCAGCTCAACGGGACAGGGGATTCAGCCCCAGCATTTT. Translating it yields CASSTGQGIQPQHF.

The CDR3 DNA follows: TGCGCCAGCAGCCGAGACAGGGATGGGGCCAACGTCCTGACTTTC. Amino acids: CASSRDRDGANVLTF. The J gene is TRBJ2-6, the V gene TRBV5-1, with 7 bases fitting TRBD1. V shed 4 bases, J shed 3 bases, and the junction held 4 bases outside the gene matches. CDR1 is SGHRS, CDR2 YFSETQ, per germline. This CDR3 is 15 amino acids long.